This passage covers 16 T cell receptor beta chains from one sample sequenced in a study of T cell responses to AZD1222 COVID-19 vaccine. Using immunoSEQ multiplex PCR, the repertoire was profiled, and TCRdb retains in-frame clones only, with some absent. The repertoire holds under 170,000 clones, with around 95% as singletons. The material sequenced was peripheral blood, taken on day 0 of AZD1222 vaccination. The origin of the receptors is an adult in good health.

The gene calls are TRBV5-1 and TRBJ1-2; D remains ambiguous. Trimming took 0 bases from V and 8 from J, leaving 14 bases between them. Germline CDR1 SGHRS, CDR2 YFSETQ. CDR3 length equals 14 residues. For the CDR3, the DNA is TGCGCCAGCAGCTTGGACGGGTCGGGTGGCGGCTACACCTTC. It codes for CASSLDGSGGGYTF.

This chain uses TRBV11-2 with TRBJ2-2; D is tentatively TRBD1 or TRBD2 (5 bases each). Deletions cut 2 bases from V and 6 bases from J, with 16 bases between. CDR3 length: 16 amino acids. The germline CDR1 and CDR2 sequences are SGHAT and FQNNGV. The CDR3 spells CASSLWAGSIAGELFF. The CDR3 DNA follows: TGTGCCAGCAGCTTATGGGCAGGGAGTATAGCCGGGGAGCTGTTTTTT.

J is TRBJ2-2 and V is TRBV19, with TRBD1 matching 7 bases. Germline CDR1 and CDR2: LNHDA and SQIVND (reference sequence). The trim removed 6 bases at V and 2 bases at J, leaving 3 bases unmatched. The CDR3 has 14 amino acids. CDR3 in DNA: TGTGCCAGTAGCCGGGACAGTAACACCGGGGAGCTGTTTTTT. Protein product: CASSRDSNTGELFF.

The chain combines TRBV7-6 with TRBJ1-5, with a tentative D call TRBD1 (6 bases). The CDR3 has 17 amino acids. Germline V gene sequence: CDR1 SGHVS, CDR2 FNYEAQ. V was shortened by 1 base and J by 9 bases, with 22 bases between the two germline ends. Here the CDR3 reads CASSLVLPGHPPRPQHF. CDR3 coding DNA: TGTGCCAGCAGCTTAGTTCTACCGGGACACCCCCCCCGGCCCCAGCATTTT.

V gene TRBV15 combines with J gene TRBJ1-1; D gene ambiguous. This CDR3 spans 15 amino acids. Germline values: CDR1 LNHNV, CDR2 YYDKDF (reference sequence). Trimming stripped 8 bases from V and 1 base from J, with 17 bases between. For the CDR3, the DNA is TGTGCCACCGAGCACGGGATGAAGGAGAACACTGAAGCTTTCTTT. Its translation is CATEHGMKENTEAFF.

The chain links TRBV5-1 to TRBJ2-1; D remains unclear. V was pared by 2 bases and J by 0 bases, with 6 bases between. The CDR3 runs 14 residues. Germline CDR1 and CDR2: SGHRS and YFSETQ. The CDR3 region has the DNA TGCGCCAGCAGCTTACCCTCCTCCTACAATGAGCAGTTCTTC. This sequence encodes CASSLPSSYNEQFF.

J is TRBJ2-7 and V is TRBV11-2, with TRBD2 as a possible D gene (6 bases). The CDR3 has 13 amino acids. Deletions cut 3 bases from V and 5 bases from J, with 11 bases between. CDR1 SGHAT and CDR2 FQNNGV come from the germline V gene. CDR3 region: CASSFQEGNEQYV. Written as DNA, the CDR3 is TGTGCCAGCAGCTTTCAGGAGGGAAACGAGCAGTACGTC.

The chain recombines TRBV7-9 with TRBJ2-7; D possibly corresponds to TRBD1 (5 bases). Trimming removed 5 bases from V and 5 bases from J, with 16 bases in between. The V gene's germline CDR1 is SEHNR and CDR2 FQNEAQ (reference sequence). The CDR3 has 14 amino acids. The CDR3 sequence is CASSRSGREDEQYV. The CDR3 coding sequence is TGTGCCAGCAGCCGTTCAGGCAGGGAAGACGAGCAGTACGTC.

In this sample, this clone turned up once. The chain links TRBV24-1 to TRBJ2-1, with D possibly being TRBD2 (5 bases). The CDR3 has 16 amino acids. V gave up 2 bases and J gave up 3 bases, with 13 bases separating them. Germline V gene data show CDR1 as KGHDR and CDR2 as SFDVKD. CDR3 protein: CATSDSSPGNYNEQFF. The CDR3 DNA is TGTGCCACCAGTGATTCATCTCCGGGGAACTACAATGAGCAGTTCTTC.

The chain employs TRBV19 and TRBJ1-5; no definite D call. The CDR3 is 17 amino acids. The ends were cut back, 7 bases at V and 0 bases at J, with 19 bases in the middle. Germline V gene lookup returns CDR1 LNHDA and CDR2 SQIVND (reference sequence). The CDR3: CASTPEADRYSNQPQHF. The CDR3 nucleotides read TGTGCCAGTACCCCGGAGGCGGATCGCTATAGCAATCAGCCCCAGCATTTT.

The rearrangement links TRBV18 to TRBJ2-7; D is unresolved. V gave up 6 bases and J gave up 4 bases, with 10 bases separating them. From germline, CDR1 is KGHSH and CDR2 LQKENI. This CDR3 comprises 12 residues. The DNA for the CDR3 is TGTGCCAGCTCGGGGAACACTTACGAGCAGTACGTC. Its translation: CASSGNTYEQYV.

The CDR3 DNA reads as TGTGCCTGGAGTGATGGGAACACCGGGGAGCTGTTTTTT. As protein: CAWSDGNTGELFF. The chain has TRBV30 and TRBJ2-2; D gene uncertain. This CDR3 has 13 residues. The V end was cut by 1 base, the J end by 1 base, with 4 bases between. Germline CDR1 reads GTSNPN; CDR2 reads SVGIG (reference sequence).

This rearrangement joins TRBV10-3 to TRBJ1-6; 7 bases agree with TRBD1. The CDR3 is 15 amino acids. Germline CDR1 is ENHRY and CDR2 is SYGVKD. Unmatched junction bases numbered 6, after V lost 7 bases and J lost 3 bases. CDR3 nucleotides: TGTGCCATCAACAAAGGGGGCAACTATAATTCACCCCTCCACTTT. It encodes CAINKGGNYNSPLHF.

The chain employs TRBV27 and TRBJ1-2; unclear D gene. The CDR3 sequence is 17 residues long. V was trimmed by 3 bases and J by 8 bases, leaving 25 bases between them. In germline, CDR1 is MNHEY, CDR2 SMNVEV (reference sequence). The CDR3 reads CASSLNFIGLGFVGYTF. CDR3 DNA sequence: TGTGCCAGCAGTTTGAACTTTATCGGTTTGGGCTTCGTAGGCTACACCTTC.

The chain combines TRBV18 with TRBJ2-2; a possible D gene is TRBD2 (6 bases). CDR3 length: 14 residues. Germline V gene lookup returns CDR1 KGHSH and CDR2 LQKENI. V was shortened by 6 bases and J by 4 bases, with 12 bases between the two germline ends. CDR3 protein: CASSPDGSTGELFF. The CDR3 DNA reads as TGTGCCAGCTCTCCCGACGGGAGCACCGGGGAGCTGTTTTTT.

The chain is built from TRBV6-2 or TRBV6-3 and TRBJ1-6, with 8 bases identical to TRBD1. Looked up from germline, CDR1 is MNHEY and CDR2 is SVGEGT. V shed 5 bases and J 0 bases; nucleotides not matched to a gene: 9. The CDR3 spans 18 residues. CDR3 coding DNA: TGTGCCAGCAGTCCCGGGACAGGTCGCAGCTCCTATAATTCACCCCTCCACTTT. It specifies CASSPGTGRSSYNSPLHF.